The rows below give T cell receptor beta chains drawn from one sample of a study of beta chain features in type 1 diabetes. Measured with immunoSEQ multiplex PCR; TCRdb has only the in-frame clones, and not every one. The table lists around 500,000 clones, 9.5% to 12% of them singletons, with approximately 0.045% in the top ten. Sequenced: naive CD4+ T cells from blood. The origin of the receptors is a woman younger than 35 in good health. The CDR3 runs from the conserved cysteine through the conserved F or W. The order of the fields is clone size, D gene, J gene, V gene, CDR3 DNA, CDR3 protein. D genes are given only for firm matches. Clone size is shown for a subset of rows, as once, few, many or a class of expanded clone.

. | . | TRBJ1-1 | TRBV4-1 | TGCGCCAGCAGCCAGGCGGGACTCTCGGACAGGAACACTGAAGCTTTCTTT | CASSQAGLSDRNTEAFF
few | . | TRBJ2-7 | TRBV27 | TGTGCCAGCAGTTTATCAGAGGGGTTCGGCTACGAGCAGTACTTC | CASSLSEGFGYEQYF
few | . | TRBJ2-5 | TRBV9 | TGTGCCAGCAGCGTAAGAGCACAAGAGACCCAGTACTTC | CASSVRAQETQYF
. | . | TRBJ1-1 | TRBV7-9 | TGTGCCAGCAGCTTAGGATCGGGTGAAGCTTTCTTT | CASSLGSGEAFF
few | . | TRBJ1-1 | TRBV13 | TGTGCCAGCAGGATCCAGGGCGCAAACACTGAAGCTTTCTTT | CASRIQGANTEAFF
. | . | TRBJ2-3 | TRBV7-3 | TGTGCCAGCGCCTCCGGCCCCACAGATACGCAGTATTTT | CASASGPTDTQYF
many | . | TRBJ1-3 | TRBV29-1 | TGCAGCGTTCGGGACTCTGGAAACACCATATATTTT | CSVRDSGNTIYF
few | . | TRBJ2-3 | TRBV6-5 | TGTGCCAGCAGTTACTCCCCCGGACAGCCCCCGGGTACGCAGTATTTT | CASSYSPGQPPGTQYF
. | . | TRBJ1-2 | TRBV21-1 | TGTGCCAGCAGCAAGGTTACAGGAGACTATGGCTACACCTTC | CASSKVTGDYGYTF
few | . | TRBJ2-7 | TRBV18 | TGTGCCAGCTCACTTAACCGGGACGCCTGGGAGCAGTACTTC | CASSLNRDAWEQYF
. | . | TRBJ2-3 | TRBV6-5 | TGTGCCAGCAGTTACGGTTTGAGCACAGATACGCAGTATTTT | CASSYGLSTDTQYF
. | . | TRBJ2-7 | TRBV4-3 | TGCGCCAGCAGCCAAGAGCCATCCTGGGGTATCCGGTTCACCCCCTACGAGCAGTACTTC | CASSQEPSWGIRFTPYEQYF
few | TRBD1 | TRBJ2-7 | TRBV7-9 | TGTGCCAGCAGCTCGGACAGGGCATCCGGCGAGCAGTACTTC | CASSSDRASGEQYF
. | . | TRBJ1-5 | TRBV25-1 | TGTGCCAGCAGTGAACAGTATAATCAGCCCCAGCATTTT | CASSEQYNQPQHF
. | . | TRBJ2-3 | TRBV7-8 | TGTGCCAGCAGCTTAAAAGGCCGGGGGCGAGGCACAGATACGCAGTATTTT | CASSLKGRGRGTDTQYF
. | TRBD2 | TRBJ2-7 | TRBV29-1 | TGCAGCGTTGAAGACCCGCTAGCGGGGGGCTACGAGCAGTACTTC | CSVEDPLAGGYEQYF
few | . | TRBJ2-3 | TRBV7-2 | TGTGCCAGCCAACGGACAGATACGCAGTATTTT | CASQRTDTQYF
few | . | TRBJ2-7 | TRBV7-2 | TGTGCCACTCGAGACCTCTACGAGCAGTACTTC | CATRDLYEQYF
. | . | TRBJ2-3 | TRBV5-1 | TGCGCCAGCAGCGCAGGGAGGAGCACAGATACGCAGTATTTT | CASSAGRSTDTQYF
. | . | TRBJ2-1 | TRBV7-9 | TGTGCCAGTACGAGGCTCAATGAGCAGTTCTTC | CASTRLNEQFF
few | TRBD2 | TRBJ2-7 | TRBV29-1 | TGCAGCATCGCTAGCGGGAGAACCTACGAGCAGTACTTC | CSIASGRTYEQYF
. | . | TRBJ1-1 | TRBV29-1 | TGCAGCGCAGTAATGGGAGCGGCCACTGAAGCTTTCTTT | CSAVMGAATEAFF
. | . | TRBJ2-5 | TRBV7-9 | TGTGCCAGCAGCCGTGGACGCCCCTCCCCAGAGACCCAGTACTTC | CASSRGRPSPETQYF
. | . | TRBJ1-2 | TRBV9 | TGTGCCACCTGGGGGGCAGAGGGCTACACCTTC | CATWGAEGYTF